The clone carrying this T cell receptor (beta chain) appeared once. The antigen remains unidentified. Total RNA amounts of at least 6 micrograms were extracted per sample. This entry is derived from a study of blood T cells in healthy people across ages. General observations from the study: More naive CD4+ cells and higher diversity marked long-lived donors relative to aged donors.

It was with a sample-barcoded 5' primer and a J-beta primer mix that a second PCR of roughly 7 to 12 cycles was run. TCRdb independently ran MiXCR on the 5' RACE reads; one entry per CDR3 protein. The table lists 550,000 to 600,000 distinct CDR3 sequences, roughly a quarter of them singletons. V lost 6 bases to trimming and J lost 5 bases; unmatched junction nucleotides: 9. CDR1 and CDR2 from the germline V gene are MNHEY and SMNVEV (reference sequence). CDR3 size: 14 residues. V is TRBV27 and J is TRBJ1-1; TRBD1 agrees at 7 bases. Input material: blood. The sequence was collected from a woman aged 70-85 years in good health. The CDR3 DNA follows: TGTGCCAGCAGGCCGGGACAGCGGAGGACTGAAGCTTTCTTT. Translation: CASRPGQRRTEAFF.